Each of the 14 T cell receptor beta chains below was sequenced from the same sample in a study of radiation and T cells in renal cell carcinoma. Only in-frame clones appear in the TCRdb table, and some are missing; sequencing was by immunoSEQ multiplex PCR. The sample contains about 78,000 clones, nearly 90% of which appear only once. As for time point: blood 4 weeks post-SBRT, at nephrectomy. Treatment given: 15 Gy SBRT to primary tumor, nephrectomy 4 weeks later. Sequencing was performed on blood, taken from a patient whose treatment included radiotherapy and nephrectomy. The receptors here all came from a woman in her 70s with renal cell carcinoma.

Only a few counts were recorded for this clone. The CDR3 spells CAWRTGRNTEAFF. CDR3 DNA sequence: TGTGCCTGGAGGACAGGGCGGAACACTGAAGCTTTCTTT. The rearrangement uses TRBV30 and TRBJ1-1, with 7 bases lining up with TRBD1. CDR1 is GTSNPN and CDR2 is SVGIG in the germline V gene (reference sequence). Trimming at V came to 3 bases and at J to 1 base, leaving 2 bases not matched to a gene. This CDR3 spans 13 amino acids.

This CDR3 reads CASSAKWTANTEAFF. The CDR3 coding sequence is TGTGCCAGCAGCGCCAAATGGACGGCGAACACTGAAGCTTTCTTT. This chain joins TRBV7-2 and TRBJ1-1, with unresolved D. The CDR3 spans 15 residues. V was pared by 5 bases and J by 1 base, with 14 bases between. Germline lookup yields CDR1 SGHTA and CDR2 FQGNSA.

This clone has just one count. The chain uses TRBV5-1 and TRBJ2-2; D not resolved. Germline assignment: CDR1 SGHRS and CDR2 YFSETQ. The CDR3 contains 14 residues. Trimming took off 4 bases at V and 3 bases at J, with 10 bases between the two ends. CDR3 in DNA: TGCGCCAGCAGCCCAATGATGGACACCGGGGAGCTGTTTTTT. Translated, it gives CASSPMMDTGELFF.

The chain's CDR3 is CASSLGGSSYNEQFF. In DNA form, the CDR3 reads TGCGCCAGCAGCTTGGGTGGATCATCCTACAATGAGCAGTTCTTC. The chain couples TRBV5-1 to TRBJ2-1; D gene unclear. The CDR3 covers 15 residues. CDR1 is SGHRS, CDR2 YFSETQ, per germline. The V end was cut by 0 bases, the J end by 1 base, with 8 bases between.

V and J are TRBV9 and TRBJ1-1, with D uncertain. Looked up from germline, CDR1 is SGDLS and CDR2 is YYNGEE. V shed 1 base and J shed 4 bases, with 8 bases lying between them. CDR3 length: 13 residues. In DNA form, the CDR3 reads TGTGCCAGCAGCGTACAGGCGGTCACTGAAGCTTTCTTT. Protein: CASSVQAVTEAFF.

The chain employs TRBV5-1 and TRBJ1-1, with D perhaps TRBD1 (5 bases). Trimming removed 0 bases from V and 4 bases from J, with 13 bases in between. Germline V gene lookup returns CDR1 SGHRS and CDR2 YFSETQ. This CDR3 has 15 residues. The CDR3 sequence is CASSLEGPGSTEAFF. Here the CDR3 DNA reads TGCGCCAGCAGCTTGGAAGGTCCAGGGAGCACTGAAGCTTTCTTT.

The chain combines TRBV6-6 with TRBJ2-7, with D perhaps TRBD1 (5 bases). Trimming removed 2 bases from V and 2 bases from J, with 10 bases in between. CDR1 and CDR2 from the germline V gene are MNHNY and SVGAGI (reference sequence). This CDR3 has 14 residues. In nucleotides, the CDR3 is TGTGCCAGCAGTTACGGGGCGTACCCCTACGAGCAGTACTTC. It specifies CASSYGAYPYEQYF.

The chain's CDR3 is CASSSSGLGRKETQYF. CDR3 sequence (DNA): TGTGCCAGCAGCTCCTCTGGACTGGGGCGTAAAGAGACCCAGTACTTC. The chain recombines TRBV7-6 with TRBJ2-5; D tentatively fits TRBD1 or TRBD2 (5 bases each). Germline CDR1 and CDR2: SGHVS and FNYEAQ. There are 16 residues in the CDR3. Trimming stripped 4 bases from V and 3 bases from J, with 18 bases between.

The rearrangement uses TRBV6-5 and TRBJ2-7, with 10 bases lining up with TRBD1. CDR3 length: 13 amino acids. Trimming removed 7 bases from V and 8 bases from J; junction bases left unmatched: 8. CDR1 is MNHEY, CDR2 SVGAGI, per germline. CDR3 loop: CASKRTGGIKQYF. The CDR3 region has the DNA TGTGCCAGCAAGCGGACAGGGGGAATTAAGCAGTACTTC.

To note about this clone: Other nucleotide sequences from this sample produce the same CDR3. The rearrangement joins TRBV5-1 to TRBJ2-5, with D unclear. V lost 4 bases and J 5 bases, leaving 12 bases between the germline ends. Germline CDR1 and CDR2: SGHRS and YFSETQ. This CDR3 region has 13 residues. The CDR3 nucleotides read TGCGCCAGCAGCCTAAAAAGGCAGGAGACCCAGTACTTC. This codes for CASSLKRQETQYF.

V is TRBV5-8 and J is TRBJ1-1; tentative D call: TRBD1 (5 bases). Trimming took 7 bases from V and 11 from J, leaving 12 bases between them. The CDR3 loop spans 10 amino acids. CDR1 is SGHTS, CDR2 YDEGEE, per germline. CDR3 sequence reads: CASVGVLAFF. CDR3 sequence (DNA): TGTGCCAGCGTAGGGGTTTTGGCTTTCTTT.

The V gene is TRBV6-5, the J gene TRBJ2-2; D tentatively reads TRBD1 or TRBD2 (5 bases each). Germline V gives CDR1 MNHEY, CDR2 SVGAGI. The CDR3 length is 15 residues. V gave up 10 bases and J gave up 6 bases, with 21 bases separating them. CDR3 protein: CATHRSGAGAGELFF. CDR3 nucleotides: TGTGCCACCCACCGGTCCGGGGCTGGCGCCGGGGAGCTGTTTTTT.

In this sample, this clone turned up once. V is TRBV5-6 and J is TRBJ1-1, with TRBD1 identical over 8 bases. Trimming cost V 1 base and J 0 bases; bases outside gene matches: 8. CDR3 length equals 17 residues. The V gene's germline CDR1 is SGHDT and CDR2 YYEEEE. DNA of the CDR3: TGTGCCAGCAGCTTGTTGATGACAGGGGCTTTGAACACTGAAGCTTTCTTT. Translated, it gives CASSLLMTGALNTEAFF.

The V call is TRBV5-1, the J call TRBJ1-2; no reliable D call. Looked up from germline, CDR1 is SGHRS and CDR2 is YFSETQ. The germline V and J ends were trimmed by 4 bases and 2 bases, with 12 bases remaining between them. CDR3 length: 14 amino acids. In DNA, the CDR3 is TGCGCCAGCAGCGCGAACTCAAAGAACTATGGCTACACCTTC. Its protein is CASSANSKNYGYTF. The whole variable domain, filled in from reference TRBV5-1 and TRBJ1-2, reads KAGVTQTPRYLIKTRGQQVTLSCSPISGHRSVSWYQQTPGQGLQFLFEYFSETQRNKGNFPGRFSGRQFSNSRSEMNVSTLELGDSALYLCASSANSKNYGYTFGSGTRLTVV.